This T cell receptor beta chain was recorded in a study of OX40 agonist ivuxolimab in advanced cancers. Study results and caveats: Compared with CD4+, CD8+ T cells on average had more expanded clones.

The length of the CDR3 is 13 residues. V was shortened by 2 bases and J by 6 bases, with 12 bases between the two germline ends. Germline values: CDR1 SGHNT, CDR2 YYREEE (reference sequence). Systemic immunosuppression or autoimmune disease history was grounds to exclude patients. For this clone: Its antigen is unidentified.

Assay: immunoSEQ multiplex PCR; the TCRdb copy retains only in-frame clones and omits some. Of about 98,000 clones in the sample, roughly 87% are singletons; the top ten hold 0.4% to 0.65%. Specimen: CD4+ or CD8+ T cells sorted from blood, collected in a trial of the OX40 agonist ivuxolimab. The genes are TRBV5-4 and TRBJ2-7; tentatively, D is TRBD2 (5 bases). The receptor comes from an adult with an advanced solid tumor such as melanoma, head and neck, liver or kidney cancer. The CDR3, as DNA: TGTGCCAGCAGCTTTCAAGGACTCCCCGAGCAGTACTTC. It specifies CASSFQGLPEQYF. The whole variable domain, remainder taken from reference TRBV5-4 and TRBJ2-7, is ETGVTQSPTHLIKTRGQQVTLRCSSQSGHNTVSWYQQALGQGPQFIFQYYREEENGRGNFPPRFSGLQFPNYSSELNVNALELDDSALYLCASSFQGLPEQYFGPGTRLTVT.